The 18 T cell receptor beta chains below come from one sample, sequenced in a study of CD8 T cells in Susac syndrome. The RNA input was about 0.5 to 1 ug, and it was reverse transcribed with random hexamers. TCRdb re-analysed the immunoSEQ multiplex PCR reads in MiXCR, keeping a single row per CDR3 protein. The table lists some 190,000 distinct CDR3 sequences, about 95% of them singletons. Sequenced material: CD4+ T cells from PBMCs. The receptors shown here come from a human donor with Susac syndrome.

In this sample, this clonotype turned up once. The genes are TRBV2 and TRBJ2-1; TRBD1 aligns across 9 bases. The junction had 7 bases not matched to a gene; V was cut back by 6 bases and J by 7 bases. This CDR3 region has 14 residues. Germline CDR1 and CDR2: SNHLY and FYNNEI. The chain's CDR3 is CASRRAGQGNEQFF. DNA for the CDR3: TGTGCCAGCAGGAGGGCGGGACAGGGAAATGAGCAGTTCTTC. The whole variable domain, filled in from reference TRBV2 and TRBJ2-1, reads EPEVTQTPSHQVTQMGQEVILRCVPISNHLYFYWYRQILGQKVEFLVSFYNNEISEKSEIFDDQFSVERPDGSNFTLKIRSTKLEDSAMYFCASRRAGQGNEQFFGPGTRLTVL.

The V call is TRBV9, the J call TRBJ2-1, with unresolved D. CDR3 length equals 13 residues. CDR1 is SGDLS, CDR2 YYNGEE, per germline. The V end lost 0 bases, the J end lost 6 bases, and 7 bases lay between the germline ends. CDR3 nucleotides: TGTGCCAGCAGCGTAGAAGGTTTCAATGAGCAGTTCTTC. Translated: CASSVEGFNEQFF. Based on the CDR3 plus reference TRBV9 and TRBJ2-1, the full variable domain is DSGVTQTPKHLITATGQRVTLRCSPRSGDLSVYWYQQSLDQGLQFLIQYYNGEERAKGNILERFSAQQFPDLHSELNLSSLELGDSALYFCASSVEGFNEQFFGPGTRLTVL.

The chain couples TRBV4-2 to TRBJ2-1, with D perhaps given as TRBD1 or TRBD2 (6 bases each). Germline CDR1 reads LGHNA; CDR2 reads YNFKEQ. The CDR3 consists of 15 residues. Trimming left V 4 bases short and J 8 bases short, with 18 bases between. CDR3 DNA sequence: TGTGCCAGCAGCCCGGCCCTGAGGGGGGTGGATGAGCAGTTCTTC. Translated: CASSPALRGVDEQFF.

This clonotype turned up a few times. This rearrangement joins TRBV5-4 to TRBJ2-3; D perhaps matches TRBD1 (6 bases). Trimming left V 4 bases short and J 6 bases short, with 15 bases between. CDR3 length equals 14 residues. The germline V gene encodes CDR1 SGHNT and CDR2 YYREEE (reference sequence). DNA of the CDR3: TGTGCCAGCAGCGTAGCTAGGGGGAGTGATACGCAGTATTTT. Its protein is CASSVARGSDTQYF.

This chain links TRBV19 with TRBJ2-5; the match to TRBD2 covers 11 bases. The CDR3 runs to 15 residues. Germline CDR1 LNHDA, CDR2 SQIVND (reference sequence). The V segment lost 5 bases and the J segment 0 bases; nucleotides outside the gene matches: 2. The CDR3 nucleotides read TGTGCCAGTAGTTCGACTAGCGGGGACCAAGAGACCCAGTACTTC. Translating it yields CASSSTSGDQETQYF.

This chain uses TRBV2 with TRBJ1-1; D ambiguous. V was shortened by 6 bases and J by 0 bases, with 11 bases between the two germline ends. Germline CDR1 is SNHLY and CDR2 is FYNNEI. The CDR3 is 14 residues long. The chain's CDR3 is CASSPQPMNTEAFF. DNA of the CDR3: TGTGCCAGCAGCCCGCAGCCCATGAACACTGAAGCTTTCTTT.

This clonotype was observed a single time. The chain carries TRBV7-8 and TRBJ1-5, with 8 positions matching TRBD1. Germline trimming cut 3 bases from V and 5 bases from J; bases unmatched to any gene: 9. Germline-derived CDR1 and CDR2 are SGHVS and FQNEAQ. The CDR3 consists of 16 residues. CDR3 sequence reads: CASSFGQGLGDQPQHF. CDR3 bases: TGTGCCAGCAGCTTCGGACAGGGCCTTGGGGATCAGCCCCAGCATTTT.

The chain joins TRBV5-1 to TRBJ1-4, with D unclear. Trimming took off 4 bases at V and 2 bases at J, with 9 bases between the two ends. Per germline, CDR1 SGHRS and CDR2 YFSETQ. The CDR3 totals 14 residues. The CDR3: CASSVDGTNEKLFF. In nucleotides, the CDR3 is TGCGCCAGCAGCGTGGACGGTACTAATGAAAAACTGTTTTTT.

The gene calls are TRBV7-9 and TRBJ2-3; 8 positions agree with TRBD1. V lost 2 bases and J lost 4; bases outside the gene matches: 8. Germline-derived CDR1 and CDR2 are SEHNR and FQNEAQ (reference sequence). This CDR3 spans 16 amino acids. The CDR3 spells CASSLFGQGFPDTQYF. DNA for the CDR3: TGTGCCAGCAGCTTATTTGGACAGGGCTTTCCAGATACGCAGTATTTT.

This sequence joins TRBV20-1 and TRBJ1-6; weak D call: TRBD1 (6 bases). Germline V lookup: CDR1 DFQATT, CDR2 SNEGSKA (reference sequence). The CDR3 length is 15 residues. Trimming left V 0 bases short and J 7 bases short, with 13 bases between. The CDR3 sequence is CSARDRGAENSPLHF. Here the CDR3 DNA reads TGCAGTGCTAGAGATCGGGGGGCGGAAAATTCACCCCTCCACTTT.

This sequence joins TRBV5-1 and TRBJ2-7; D is unclear. The germline gives CDR1 SGHRS, CDR2 YFSETQ. Trimming took off 5 bases at V and 2 bases at J, with 11 bases between the two ends. This CDR3 spans 13 amino acids. The CDR3: CASRTGPTYEQYF. In DNA, the CDR3 is TGCGCCAGCAGAACCGGCCCTACCTACGAGCAGTACTTC. Together with reference TRBV5-1 and TRBJ2-7, the CDR3 gives the full variable domain: KAGVTQTPRYLIKTRGQQVTLSCSPISGHRSVSWYQQTPGQGLQFLFEYFSETQRNKGNFPGRFSGRQFSNSRSEMNVSTLELGDSALYLCASRTGPTYEQYFGPGTRLTVT.

This clonotype occurred once. The V call is TRBV12-3 or TRBV12-4, the J call TRBJ2-1; no definite D call. The CDR3 is 12 amino acids. Trimming shortened V by 4 bases and J by 7 bases, and 8 bases separated the two germline ends. CDR3 protein: CASSSGPNEQFF. The CDR3 bases are TGTGCCAGCAGTTCGGGTCCAAATGAGCAGTTCTTC.

V and J are TRBV6-2 or TRBV6-3 and TRBJ2-5; no definite D call. The CDR3 length is 13 residues. The V and J ends lost 7 bases and 4 bases respectively, with 13 bases between them. Germline V gene lookup returns CDR1 MNHEY and CDR2 SVGEGT. CDR3 nucleotide sequence: TGTGCCAGCATCCGTTCGGGTCGAGAGACCCAGTACTTC. Translation: CASIRSGRETQYF.

The rearrangement uses TRBV20-1 and TRBJ1-5; D is unclear. Germline V gene data show CDR1 as DFQATT and CDR2 as SNEGSKA (reference sequence). The CDR3 covers 15 residues. Trimming took 1 base from V and 6 from J, leaving 16 bases between them. DNA of the CDR3: TGCAGTGCTAGAGTTGGAGGTGGAGTTAGTCAGCCCCAGCATTTT. This translates into CSARVGGGVSQPQHF.

The chain carries TRBV2 and TRBJ2-5, with D tentatively TRBD1 or TRBD2 (5 bases each). V lost 7 bases and J 4 bases, leaving 10 bases between the germline ends. The CDR3 runs to 12 residues. CDR1 is SNHLY, CDR2 FYNNEI, per germline. The CDR3 loop is CASTPGRETQYF. The CDR3, as DNA: TGTGCCAGCACCCCGGGGCGAGAGACCCAGTACTTC. Full variable domain (remainder filled in from reference TRBV2 and TRBJ2-5): EPEVTQTPSHQVTQMGQEVILRCVPISNHLYFYWYRQILGQKVEFLVSFYNNEISEKSEIFDDQFSVERPDGSNFTLKIRSTKLEDSAMYFCASTPGRETQYFGPGTRLLVL.

The V gene is TRBV7-2, the J gene TRBJ2-4; 7 nucleotides align to TRBD1. CDR3 size: 13 residues. Germline assignment: CDR1 SGHTA and CDR2 FQGNSA. Germline trimming cut 2 bases from V and 6 bases from J; bases unmatched to any gene: 1. Here the CDR3 DNA reads TGTGCCAGCAGCTTACCAGGGGGAAACATTCAGTACTTC. This sequence encodes CASSLPGGNIQYF.

The V call is TRBV20-1, the J call TRBJ2-1; 8 nucleotides agree with TRBD2. Germline lookup yields CDR1 DFQATT and CDR2 SNEGSKA (reference sequence). V shed 1 base, J shed 5 bases, and the junction held 7 bases outside the gene matches. This CDR3 has 15 amino acids. CDR3: CSARGLAIFHNEQFF. CDR3 DNA: TGCAGTGCTAGAGGACTAGCGATATTTCACAATGAGCAGTTCTTC.

This chain connects TRBV20-1 to TRBJ2-1, with 11 bases fitting TRBD2. Germline loops: CDR1 DFQATT, CDR2 SNEGSKA (reference sequence). With 0 bases clipped from V and 3 bases from J, the junction kept 10 bases outside the gene matches. This CDR3 spans 18 amino acids. The CDR3, as DNA: TGCAGTGCTAGAGAGGCACTAGCGGGGGTCCCGGTCTACAATGAGCAGTTCTTC. This translates into CSAREALAGVPVYNEQFF.